This T cell receptor beta chain was captured in a study of Ad26.COV2.S vaccination and SARS-CoV-2 variants. The method was immunoSEQ multiplex PCR; TCRdb's version includes in-frame clones alone and lacks a portion of them. The sample comprises about 680,000 clones, more than 70% of which are singletons, and about 1.5% rests with the top ten. CDR3 length: 16 residues. Germline CDR1 SGHNT, CDR2 YYREEE (reference sequence). V was shortened by 2 bases and J by 7 bases, with 16 bases between the two germline ends. This clone appeared a single time. Treatment described: roughly 18 received Ad26.COV2.S at low or high dose, single or two shots; several received placebo; per-sample allocation not given. Sampling was done on day 63 after the first vaccine or placebo injection.

The V and J genes are TRBV5-4 and TRBJ1-6; D is uncertain. The source is a person between 18 and 60 years old who received the Ad26.COV2.S COVID-19 vaccine or a placebo. This material consisted of peripheral blood, taken in a trial of Ad26.COV2.S vaccine versus placebo. CDR3 nucleotide sequence: TGTGCCAGCAGCTTCCCCTTAGGAGGTCGGAATTCACCCCTCCACTTT. Its translation: CASSFPLGGRNSPLHF.